Listed below are T cell receptor beta chains from one sample, sequenced in a study of T cell responses to AZD1222 COVID-19 vaccine. Here immunoSEQ multiplex PCR was the method, and the copy in TCRdb shows in-frame clones only, minus some. The sample has 150,000 to 200,000 clones, just under 90% seen once; the top ten hold 5% to 7.5%. Source: peripheral blood, taken on day 0 of AZD1222 vaccination. The receptors were sampled from an adult in good health. Each CDR3 is given with its conserved first and last residue. The D gene is left open where the match is weak. A row's size may be missing; if present it is once, few, many or a size class.

J: TRBJ2-7; D: -; V: TRBV28; size: -; CDR3: CASSDRPYEQYF; DNA: TGTGCCAGCAGTGATCGGCCCTACGAGCAGTACTTC
J: TRBJ2-6; D: -; V: TRBV7-9; size: -; CDR3: CASSSGGTGANVLTF; DNA: TGTGCCAGCAGCTCAGGGGGGACTGGGGCCAACGTCCTGACTTTC
J: TRBJ2-2; D: -; V: TRBV28; size: -; CDR3: CASSLTDSRLTGELFF; DNA: TGTGCCAGCAGTTTAACTGACAGTCGGCTAACCGGGGAGCTGTTTTTT
J: TRBJ2-1; D: TRBD2; V: TRBV5-4; size: -; CDR3: CASSRTSGSNEQFF; DNA: TGTGCCAGCAGTCGGACTAGCGGGAGTAATGAGCAGTTCTTC
J: TRBJ2-1; D: TRBD2; V: TRBV7-9; size: few; CDR3: CASSLNGRGGRNEQFF; DNA: TGTGCCAGCAGCTTAAATGGGCGGGGGGGCCGCAATGAGCAGTTCTTC
J: TRBJ1-6; D: -; V: TRBV5-5; size: -; CDR3: CASSLEGGNSYNSPLHF; DNA: TGTGCCAGCAGCTTGGAGGGGGGAAACTCCTATAATTCACCCCTCCACTTT
J: TRBJ1-2; D: -; V: TRBV30; size: -; CDR3: CAAGGYTF; DNA: TGTGCTGCGGGTGGCTACACCTTC
J: TRBJ1-1; D: -; V: TRBV7-2; size: -; CDR3: CASSLATVSTEAFF; DNA: TGTGCCAGCAGCTTAGCCACAGTGTCGACTGAAGCTTTCTTT
J: TRBJ1-6; D: -; V: TRBV5-6; size: -; CDR3: CASSTIRDPNSPLHF; DNA: TGTGCCAGCAGCACGATCCGGGACCCTAATTCACCCCTCCACTTT
J: TRBJ1-6; D: TRBD1; V: TRBV6-1; size: few; CDR3: CASSETGNSPLHF; DNA: TGTGCCAGCAGTGAGACAGGGAATTCACCCCTCCACTTT
J: TRBJ2-3; D: TRBD2; V: TRBV19; size: -; CDR3: CATRIMAGADTQYF; DNA: TGTGCCACCAGAATTATGGCGGGGGCAGATACGCAGTATTTT
J: TRBJ1-1; D: -; V: TRBV18; size: once; CDR3: CASSTLRGLNTEAFF; DNA: TGTGCCAGCTCGACTTTAAGGGGGTTGAACACTGAAGCTTTCTTT
J: TRBJ2-1; D: -; V: TRBV29-1; size: -; CDR3: CSVRASSSYNEQFF; DNA: TGCAGCGTAAGGGCCTCGAGCTCCTACAATGAGCAGTTCTTC
J: TRBJ2-5; D: TRBD2; V: TRBV5-1; size: -; CDR3: CASSPGLGMETQYF; DNA: TGCGCCAGCAGCCCGGGACTAGGAATGGAGACCCAGTACTTC
J: TRBJ2-7; D: -; V: TRBV4-3; size: -; CDR3: CASSQQQGSYEQYF; DNA: TGCGCCAGCAGCCAGCAACAGGGTTCCTACGAGCAGTACTTC
J: TRBJ1-6; D: -; V: TRBV11-2; size: few; CDR3: CASSKQDEYNSPLHF; DNA: TGTGCCAGCAGCAAACAGGACGAATATAATTCACCCCTCCACTTT
J: TRBJ2-4; D: TRBD1; V: TRBV7-2; size: -; CDR3: CASSSTGGWNIQYF; DNA: TGTGCCAGCAGCTCCACAGGGGGCTGGAACATTCAGTACTTC
J: TRBJ2-2; D: -; V: TRBV5-1; size: -; CDR3: CASSLDRGNTGELFF; DNA: TGCGCCAGCAGCTTGGATCGGGGAAACACCGGGGAGCTGTTTTTT
J: TRBJ1-5; D: -; V: TRBV6-5; size: -; CDR3: CAASILEGQPQHF; DNA: TGTGCCGCCAGCATCCTCGAAGGGCAGCCCCAGCATTTT
J: TRBJ2-7; D: -; V: TRBV6-5; size: -; CDR3: CASVDRWGSYEQYF; DNA: TGTGCCAGCGTAGACAGGTGGGGCTCCTACGAGCAGTACTTC
J: TRBJ2-5; D: -; V: TRBV7-9; size: -; CDR3: CASSHGGVQSGETQYF; DNA: TGTGCCAGCAGTCACGGTGGGGTTCAGTCAGGGGAGACCCAGTACTTC
J: TRBJ1-6; D: -; V: TRBV7-9; size: -; CDR3: CASSAVYNSPLHF; DNA: TGTGCCAGCAGCGCTGTATATAATTCACCCCTCCACTTT
J: TRBJ1-2; D: TRBD1; V: TRBV15; size: -; CDR3: CATSSLIQGDGYTF; DNA: TGTGCCACCAGCTCCCTAATACAGGGGGATGGCTACACCTTC
J: TRBJ1-4; D: TRBD1; V: TRBV11-2; size: -; CDR3: CASSQDTGGASINEKLFF; DNA: TGTGCCAGCAGCCAAGATACAGGGGGCGCATCTATTAATGAAAAACTGTTTTTT
J: TRBJ2-5; D: TRBD1; V: TRBV6-5; size: -; CDR3: CASSFRGTGVSVTQYF; DNA: TGTGCCAGCAGTTTTCGTGGGACAGGGGTCTCTGTGACCCAGTACTTC
J: TRBJ2-7; D: -; V: TRBV12-5; size: -; CDR3: CASAQGGLGLDYEQYF; DNA: TGTGCTAGTGCCCAGGGCGGATTGGGGCTAGACTACGAGCAGTACTTC
J: TRBJ1-5; D: -; V: TRBV28; size: -; CDR3: CASSLLSGIRFNQPQHF; DNA: TGTGCCAGCAGTTTATTGTCGGGGATCCGTTTCAATCAGCCCCAGCATTTT
J: TRBJ1-2; D: -; V: TRBV28; size: few; CDR3: CASSLNLGLGDYGYTF; DNA: TGTGCCAGCAGTTTGAATCTGGGGCTGGGAGACTATGGCTACACCTTC
J: TRBJ2-1; D: -; V: TRBV28; size: -; CDR3: CASSLRLDHNEQFF; DNA: TGTGCCAGCAGCCTTCGGTTAGACCACAATGAGCAGTTCTTC
J: TRBJ1-3; D: TRBD1; V: TRBV7-9; size: once; CDR3: CASSPGWGQLSGNTIYF; DNA: TGTGCCAGCAGCCCCGGCTGGGGACAGCTCTCTGGAAACACCATATATTTT
J: TRBJ2-7; D: TRBD2; V: TRBV29-1; size: -; CDR3: CSVELRETPYEQYF; DNA: TGCAGCGTTGAATTGCGGGAGACTCCCTACGAGCAGTACTTC
J: TRBJ2-3; D: TRBD1; V: TRBV5-8; size: -; CDR3: CASSSRGTGGSTQYF; DNA: TGTGCCAGCAGCTCCCGAGGGACAGGGGGCAGTACGCAGTATTTT
J: TRBJ2-5; D: TRBD1; V: TRBV27; size: -; CDR3: CASSPIPPGQGARRETQYF; DNA: TGTGCCAGCAGCCCCATTCCTCCGGGACAGGGGGCGCGAAGAGAGACCCAGTACTTC
J: TRBJ2-1; D: -; V: TRBV3-1/TRBV3-2; size: -; CDR3: CASSTPLAPLGNEQFF; DNA: TGTGCCAGCAGCACCCCCCTAGCGCCCCTTGGGAATGAGCAGTTCTTC
J: TRBJ2-7; D: TRBD1; V: TRBV6-6; size: -; CDR3: CAKVGDRGPPYEQYF; DNA: TGTGCCAAAGTTGGGGACAGGGGGCCCCCCTACGAGCAGTACTTC
J: TRBJ2-7; D: -; V: TRBV30; size: -; CDR3: CAWSNGAYEQYF; DNA: TGTGCCTGGAGTAACGGGGCCTACGAGCAGTACTTC
J: TRBJ2-1; D: TRBD1; V: TRBV5-1; size: -; CDR3: CASSEQGEFGNEQFF; DNA: TGCGCCAGCAGCGAGCAGGGGGAGTTCGGGAATGAGCAGTTCTTC
J: TRBJ2-1; D: -; V: TRBV7-3; size: -; CDR3: CASSLIPQVSEQFF; DNA: TGTGCCAGCAGCTTAATTCCGCAAGTTAGTGAGCAGTTCTTC
J: TRBJ1-2; D: -; V: TRBV30; size: -; CDR3: CAWERSIIGANYGYTF; DNA: TGTGCCTGGGAGAGGTCCATTATAGGGGCTAACTATGGCTACACCTTC
J: TRBJ1-1; D: -; V: TRBV7-9; size: -; CDR3: CASSVSGTVNTEAFF; DNA: TGTGCCAGCAGCGTATCCGGGACGGTGAACACTGAAGCTTTCTTT
J: TRBJ2-1; D: TRBD2; V: TRBV3-1/TRBV3-2; size: -; CDR3: CASSLAGTSGRYEQFF; DNA: TGTGCCAGCAGCCTCGCCGGGACTAGCGGGAGATATGAGCAGTTCTTC
J: TRBJ2-7; D: TRBD1; V: TRBV6-6; size: -; CDR3: CASSDRDRVGSYEQYF; DNA: TGTGCCAGCAGCGACCGGGACAGGGTAGGCTCCTACGAGCAGTACTTC
J: TRBJ2-6; D: -; V: TRBV6-5; size: -; CDR3: CASSYTSGANVLTF; DNA: TGTGCCAGCAGTTACACTTCTGGGGCCAACGTCCTGACTTTC
J: TRBJ2-7; D: TRBD1; V: TRBV7-2; size: -; CDR3: CASSRESGQNYEQYF; DNA: TGTGCCAGCAGCAGAGAGTCGGGACAGAACTACGAGCAGTACTTC
J: TRBJ2-3; D: -; V: TRBV2; size: -; CDR3: CASIERYPDTQYF; DNA: TGTGCCAGCATCGAGAGGTATCCAGATACGCAGTATTTT
J: TRBJ1-5; D: -; V: TRBV7-2; size: few; CDR3: CASSPPLRGGQPQHF; DNA: TGTGCCAGCAGCCCTCCTTTGAGGGGCGGACAGCCCCAGCATTTT
J: TRBJ2-7; D: TRBD2; V: TRBV5-4; size: -; CDR3: CASSFPLLAGVGEQYF; DNA: TGTGCCAGCAGCTTCCCTCTACTAGCGGGAGTGGGGGAGCAGTACTTC
J: TRBJ2-1; D: -; V: TRBV5-5; size: -; CDR3: CASSSFSVQGEFF; DNA: TGTGCCAGCAGCTCCTTCAGTGTACAGGGAGAGTTCTTC
J: TRBJ1-1; D: TRBD1; V: TRBV4-3; size: -; CDR3: CASSQLIQGARVF; DNA: TGCGCCAGCAGCCAGTTAATACAGGGGGCGCGCGTCTTT
J: TRBJ2-7; D: TRBD2; V: TRBV9; size: -; CDR3: CASSSGGKEYEQYF; DNA: TGTGCCAGCAGTTCGGGAGGGAAGGAGTACGAGCAGTACTTC
J: TRBJ1-1; D: -; V: TRBV11-2; size: once; CDR3: CASSLGLTEAFF; DNA: TGTGCCAGCAGCCTAGGCCTCACTGAAGCTTTCTTT
J: TRBJ2-5; D: -; V: TRBV7-2; size: -; CDR3: CASSLRRVQETQYF; DNA: TGTGCCAGCAGCTTAAGGCGGGTGCAAGAGACCCAGTACTTC
J: TRBJ1-5; D: -; V: TRBV28; size: -; CDR3: CASSFEGRGNQPQHF; DNA: TGTGCCAGCAGTTTTGAAGGACGGGGGAATCAGCCCCAGCATTTT
J: TRBJ2-7; D: TRBD2; V: TRBV6-4; size: once; CDR3: CASSGSRRTSGGHEQYF; DNA: TGTGCCAGCAGTGGCTCTAGGAGGACTAGCGGGGGCCACGAGCAGTACTTC
J: TRBJ2-2; D: -; V: TRBV5-4; size: -; CDR3: CASSLLGGPELFF; DNA: TGTGCCAGCAGCCTCCTTGGGGGCCCGGAGCTGTTTTTT
J: TRBJ1-2; D: -; V: TRBV9; size: -; CDR3: CASSPQNNYGYTF; DNA: TGTGCCAGCAGCCCCCAAAATAACTATGGCTACACCTTC